The 20 T cell receptor beta chains below come from one sample, sequenced in a study of blood T cell repertoires in COVID-19. TCRdb's table, derived via immunoSEQ multiplex PCR, lists solely in-frame clones and lacks some. The sample has 100,000 to 150,000 clones; roughly nine tenths are singletons. The sample comprised peripheral blood. The receptors derive from a man between 65 and 79 years old who had recovered from COVID-19.

This rearrangement joins TRBV28 to TRBJ2-2, with D unclear. Trimming cost V 3 bases and J 9 bases, with 5 bases left between them. Germline CDR1 reads MDHEN; CDR2 reads SYDVKM. This CDR3 is 11 amino acids long. The CDR3, as DNA: TGTGCCAGCAGTTTTAGAAGGGAGCTGTTTTTT. The encoded protein is CASSFRRELFF.

The gene calls are TRBV19 and TRBJ1-6, with a weak D call TRBD1 (5 bases). Germline CDR1 is LNHDA and CDR2 is SQIVND (reference sequence). The CDR3 is 12 residues long. V lost 8 bases, J lost 7 bases, and 9 bases lay in between. This CDR3 reads CASETENSPLHF. Here the CDR3 DNA reads TGTGCCAGTGAGACAGAGAATTCACCCCTCCACTTT.

The chain carries TRBV20-1 and TRBJ2-1; 9 bases match TRBD2. Germline V lookup: CDR1 DFQATT, CDR2 SNEGSKA (reference sequence). The CDR3 runs 13 residues. Trimming at V came to 3 bases and at J to 8 bases, leaving 5 bases not matched to a gene. The CDR3 spells CSASPLAGYEQFF. In DNA, the CDR3 is TGCAGTGCTAGTCCTCTAGCGGGATATGAGCAGTTCTTC.

J is TRBJ2-1 and V is TRBV5-5; D is perhaps TRBD2 (6 bases). V lost 4 bases and J 4 bases, leaving 15 bases between the germline ends. CDR1 and CDR2 (germline): SGHKS, YYEKEE (reference sequence). This CDR3 is built from 15 residues. CDR3 in DNA: TGTGCCAGCAGCCTACTAGCCGGGCCTTACAATGAGCAGTTCTTC. It is translated as CASSLLAGPYNEQFF.

For the CDR3, the DNA is TGCATCAGCAACTCCGGGGGGGAGCTGTTTTTT. It specifies CISNSGGELFF. The J gene is TRBJ2-2, the V gene TRBV20-1, with D unresolved. CDR1 and CDR2 (germline): DFQATT, SNEGSKA (reference sequence). The CDR3 sequence is 11 residues long.

V usage is TRBV13 and J usage is TRBJ1-2; 7 bases line up with TRBD1. Germline V gives CDR1 PRHDT, CDR2 FYEKMQ (reference sequence). The J segment lost 0 bases and the V segment lost 0 bases, leaving 1 base of the junction unmatched. CDR3 size: 15 residues. CDR3 residues: CASSLGQGANYGYTF. For the CDR3, the DNA is TGTGCCAGCAGCTTAGGGCAGGGGGCTAACTATGGCTACACCTTC.

V is TRBV6-4 and J is TRBJ2-3, with 9 bases matching TRBD1. Germline CDR1 and CDR2: MRHNA and SNTAGT. The CDR3 covers 15 residues. The V gene end was trimmed by 5 bases and the J gene end by 2 bases; junction bases not matched to a gene: 5. The CDR3 DNA reads as TGTGCCAGCAGTCGGGACAGGGTAAACACAGATACGCAGTATTTT. This gives the protein CASSRDRVNTDTQYF.

The J gene is TRBJ2-1, the V gene TRBV3-1 (or the pseudogene TRBV3-2); 8 nucleotides agree with TRBD1. CDR3 length: 20 amino acids. Looked up from germline, CDR1 is LGHDT and CDR2 is YNNKEL (reference sequence). V was clipped by 0 bases and J by 8 bases; unmatched bases: 21. For the CDR3, the DNA is TGTGCCAGCAGCCAAGATCGGGGCAGGGGGCGTCTTGACGGAGCTTATGAGCAGTTCTTC. It codes for CASSQDRGRGRLDGAYEQFF.

V gene TRBV5-1 combines with J gene TRBJ2-7; 9 bases fit TRBD1. In germline, CDR1 is SGHRS, CDR2 YFSETQ. This CDR3 contains 14 residues. J was trimmed by 6 bases and V by 3 bases; bases with no gene match: 7. This chain's CDR3 is CASSWTGDPLEQYF. The CDR3 DNA reads as TGCGCCAGCAGCTGGACAGGGGACCCTCTCGAGCAGTACTTC.

CDR3 protein: CASSLQGAQETQYF. The CDR3 region has the DNA TGTGCCAGCAGCTTACAGGGGGCCCAAGAGACCCAGTACTTC. This chain connects TRBV5-8 to TRBJ2-5; 9 bases align to TRBD1. CDR1 SGHTS and CDR2 YDEGEE come from the germline V gene. Losses at the gene ends were 2 bases for V and 1 base for J; bases not matched to a gene: 0. The CDR3 is 14 amino acids.

The rearrangement joins TRBV4-2 to TRBJ2-3; 12 bases are shared with TRBD2. After removal of 5 bases from V and 4 bases from J, the junction contained 7 bases not matched to a gene. The CDR3 sequence is 16 residues long. CDR1 and CDR2 (germline): LGHNA, YNFKEQ. CDR3 in amino acids: CASSSRLAGEPDTQYF. For the CDR3, the DNA is TGTGCCAGCAGCTCCCGACTAGCGGGAGAACCAGATACGCAGTATTTT.

CDR3 protein: CASSLQGARTTEAFF. The CDR3 nucleotides are TGCGCCAGCAGCTTACAGGGGGCGCGTACCACTGAAGCTTTCTTT. This sequence joins TRBV5-1 and TRBJ1-1; 9 bases are shared with TRBD1. Germline CDR1 is SGHRS and CDR2 is YFSETQ. The CDR3 spans 15 residues. Unmatched junction bases numbered 6, after V lost 2 bases and J lost 4 bases.

The genes are TRBV23-1 and TRBJ1-4, with TRBD1 identical over 11 bases. TRBV23-1 is marked as an open reading frame, function uncertain. There are 15 residues in the CDR3. V lost 6 bases, J lost 8 bases, and 8 bases stayed unmatched. This CDR3 is CASSRGTGGEEKLFF. In DNA form, the CDR3 reads TGCGCCAGCAGCAGGGGGACAGGGGGAGAAGAAAAACTGTTTTTT.

The rearrangement joins TRBV4-2 to TRBJ1-2; a weak D match, TRBD1 (5 bases). V dropped 6 bases and J dropped 3 bases, with 17 bases sitting between them. CDR3 length: 15 amino acids. Germline CDR1 is LGHNA and CDR2 is YNFKEQ. For the CDR3, the DNA is TGTGCCAGCAGTCCCGGAACCAGGGCGGACTATGGCTACACCTTC. Translation gives CASSPGTRADYGYTF.

In regard to this clone: The sample holds other DNA sequences that translate to the same CDR3. This chain links TRBV28 with TRBJ1-5; TRBD1 might be the D (5 bases). The V end was cut by 3 bases, the J end by 1 base, with 7 bases between. The CDR3 covers 14 residues. Germline CDR1 reads MDHEN; CDR2 reads SYDVKM. The CDR3 spells CASSFGGSNQPQHF. In nucleotides, the CDR3 is TGTGCCAGCAGTTTTGGGGGGAGCAATCAGCCCCAGCATTTT.

V gene TRBV6-5 combines with J gene TRBJ1-4; D not certain. CDR1 and CDR2 (germline): MNHEY, SVGAGI. Trimming shortened V by 9 bases and J by 4 bases, and 15 bases separated the two germline ends. The CDR3 covers 14 residues. Written as DNA, the CDR3 is TGTGCCAGTACCTACTTGGGAGATAATGAAAAACTGTTTTTT. It specifies CASTYLGDNEKLFF.

The rearrangement links TRBV3-1 (or the pseudogene TRBV3-2) to TRBJ1-3, with D uncertain. Trimming pared 4 bases from V and 4 bases from J, leaving 5 bases between. The CDR3 sequence is 12 residues long. Germline V lookup: CDR1 LGHDT, CDR2 YNNKEL (reference sequence). CDR3 amino acids: CASSRRGNTIYF. CDR3 sequence (DNA): TGTGCCAGCAGCCGGAGGGGAAACACCATATATTTT.

The chain joins TRBV20-1 to TRBJ1-5; D unresolved. Trimming left V 3 bases short and J 3 bases short, with 9 bases between. Germline CDR1 reads DFQATT; CDR2 reads SNEGSKA (reference sequence). There are 13 residues in the CDR3. CDR3 DNA sequence: TGCAGTGCTAGTGGCGCCTTCAATCAGCCCCAGCATTTT. The encoded protein is CSASGAFNQPQHF.

The rearrangement joins TRBV7-8 to TRBJ2-1; TRBD1 matches 7 bases. Germline loops: CDR1 SGHVS, CDR2 FQNEAQ. Trimming cost V 2 bases and J 16 bases; bases outside gene matches: 17. This CDR3 has 15 amino acids. CDR3 DNA sequence: TGTGCCAGCAGCTTAACCAGCATAACCGGGACAGCCCTTTTCTTC. It codes for CASSLTSITGTALFF.

The chain links TRBV5-1 to TRBJ2-6; 11 bases match TRBD1. Germline V gene sequence: CDR1 SGHRS, CDR2 YFSETQ. The CDR3 totals 17 residues. Germline trimming cut 3 bases from V and 1 base from J; bases unmatched to any gene: 3. CDR3 loop: CASSSGTGGSGANVLTF. For the CDR3, the DNA is TGCGCCAGCAGCTCCGGGACAGGGGGTTCTGGGGCCAACGTCCTGACTTTC. The full variable domain, in which reference TRBV5-1 and TRBJ2-6 provide the parts outside the CDR3, is KAGVTQTPRYLIKTRGQQVTLSCSPISGHRSVSWYQQTPGQGLQFLFEYFSETQRNKGNFPGRFSGRQFSNSRSEMNVSTLELGDSALYLCASSSGTGGSGANVLTFGAGSRLTVL.